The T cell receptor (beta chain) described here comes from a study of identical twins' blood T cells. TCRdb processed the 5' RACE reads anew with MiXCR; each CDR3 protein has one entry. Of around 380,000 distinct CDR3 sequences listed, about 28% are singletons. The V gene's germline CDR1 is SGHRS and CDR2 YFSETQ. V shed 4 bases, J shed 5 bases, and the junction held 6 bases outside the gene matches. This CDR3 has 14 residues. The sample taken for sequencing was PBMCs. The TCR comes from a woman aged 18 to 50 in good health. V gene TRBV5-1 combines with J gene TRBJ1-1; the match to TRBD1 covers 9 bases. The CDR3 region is CASSGGQGSTEAFF. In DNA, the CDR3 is TGCGCCAGCAGCGGAGGACAGGGGAGTACTGAAGCTTTCTTT.